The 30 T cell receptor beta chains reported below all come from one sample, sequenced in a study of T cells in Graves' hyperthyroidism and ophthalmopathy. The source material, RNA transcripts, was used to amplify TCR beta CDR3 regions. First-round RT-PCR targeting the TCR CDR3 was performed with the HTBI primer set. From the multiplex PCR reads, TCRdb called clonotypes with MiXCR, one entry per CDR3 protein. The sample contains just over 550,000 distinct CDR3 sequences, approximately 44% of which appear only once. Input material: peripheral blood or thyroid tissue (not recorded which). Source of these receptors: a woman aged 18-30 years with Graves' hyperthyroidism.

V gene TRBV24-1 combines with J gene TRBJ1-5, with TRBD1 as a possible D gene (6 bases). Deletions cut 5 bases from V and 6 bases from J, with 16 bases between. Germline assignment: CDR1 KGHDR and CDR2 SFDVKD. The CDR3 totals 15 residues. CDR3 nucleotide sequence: TGTGCCACCAGTGGTTCGACCAGGGGACGTCAGCCCCAGCATTTT. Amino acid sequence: CATSGSTRGRQPQHF.

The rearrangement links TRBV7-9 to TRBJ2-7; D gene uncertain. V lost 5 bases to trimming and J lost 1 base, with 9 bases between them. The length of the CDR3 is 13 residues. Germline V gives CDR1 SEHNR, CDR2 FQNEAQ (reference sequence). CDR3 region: CASSEGPSYEQYF. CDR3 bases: TGTGCCAGCAGCGAAGGGCCTTCCTACGAGCAGTACTTC.

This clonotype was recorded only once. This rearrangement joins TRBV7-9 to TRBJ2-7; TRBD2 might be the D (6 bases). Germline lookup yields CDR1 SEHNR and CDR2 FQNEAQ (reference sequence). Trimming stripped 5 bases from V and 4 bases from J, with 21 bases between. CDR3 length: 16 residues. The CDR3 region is CASSALGRRETYEQYF. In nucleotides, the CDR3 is TGTGCCAGCAGCGCCCTGGGCAGGCGGGAAACTTACGAGCAGTACTTC.

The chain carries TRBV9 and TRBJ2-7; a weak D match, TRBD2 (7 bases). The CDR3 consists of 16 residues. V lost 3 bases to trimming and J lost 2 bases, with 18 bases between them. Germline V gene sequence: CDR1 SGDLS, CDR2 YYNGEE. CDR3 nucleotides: TGTGCCAGCAGCGAGGGGGGGACTTCTGGGACCTACGAGCAGTACTTC. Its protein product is CASSEGGTSGTYEQYF.

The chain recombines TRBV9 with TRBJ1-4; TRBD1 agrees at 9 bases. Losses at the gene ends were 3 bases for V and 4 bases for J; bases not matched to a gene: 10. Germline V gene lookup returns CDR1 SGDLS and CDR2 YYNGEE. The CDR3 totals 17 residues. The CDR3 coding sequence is TGTGCCAGCAGCGGTCCCGCCGGGACAGGGAATAATGAAAAACTGTTTTTT. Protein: CASSGPAGTGNNEKLFF.

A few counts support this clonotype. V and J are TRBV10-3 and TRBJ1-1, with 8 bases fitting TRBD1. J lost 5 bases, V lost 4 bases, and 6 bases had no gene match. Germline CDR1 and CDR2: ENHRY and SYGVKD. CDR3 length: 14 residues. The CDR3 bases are TGTGCCATCAGTGTAGACAGGGGCCCGACTGAAGCTTTCTTT. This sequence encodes CAISVDRGPTEAFF.

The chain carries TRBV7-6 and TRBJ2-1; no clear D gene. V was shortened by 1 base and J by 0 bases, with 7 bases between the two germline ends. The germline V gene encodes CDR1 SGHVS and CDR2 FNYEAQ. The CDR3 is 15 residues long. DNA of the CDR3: TGTGCCAGCAGCTTAGAGTGGAGCTCCTACAATGAGCAGTTCTTC. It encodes CASSLEWSSYNEQFF.

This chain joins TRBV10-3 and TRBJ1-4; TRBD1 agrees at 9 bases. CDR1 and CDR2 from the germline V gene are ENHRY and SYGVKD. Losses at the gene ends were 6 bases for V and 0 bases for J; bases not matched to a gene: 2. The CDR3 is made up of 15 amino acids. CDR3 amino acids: CAISNRGPTNEKLFF. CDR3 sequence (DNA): TGTGCCATCAGCAACAGGGGGCCAACTAATGAAAAACTGTTTTTT.

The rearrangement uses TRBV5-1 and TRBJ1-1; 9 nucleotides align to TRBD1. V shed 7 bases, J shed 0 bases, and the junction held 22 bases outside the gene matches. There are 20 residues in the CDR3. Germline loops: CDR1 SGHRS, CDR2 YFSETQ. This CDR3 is CASFGIGQGPQLILNTEAFF. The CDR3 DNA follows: TGCGCCAGCTTCGGGATCGGACAGGGGCCCCAATTGATTCTGAACACTGAAGCTTTCTTT.

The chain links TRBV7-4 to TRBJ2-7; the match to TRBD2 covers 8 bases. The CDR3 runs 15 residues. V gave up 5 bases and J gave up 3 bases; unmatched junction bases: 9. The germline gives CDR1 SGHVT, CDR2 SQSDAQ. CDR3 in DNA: TGTGCCAGCAGCGTAGGGGGTCTAGCGGGCTACGAGCAGTACTTC. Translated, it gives CASSVGGLAGYEQYF.

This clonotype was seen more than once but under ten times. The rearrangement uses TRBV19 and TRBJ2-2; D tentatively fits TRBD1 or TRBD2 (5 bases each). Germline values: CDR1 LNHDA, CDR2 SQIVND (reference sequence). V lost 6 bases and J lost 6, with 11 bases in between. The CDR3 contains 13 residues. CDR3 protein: CASSSGRAGELFF. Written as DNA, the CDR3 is TGTGCCAGTAGCTCGGGACGGGCCGGGGAGCTGTTTTTT.

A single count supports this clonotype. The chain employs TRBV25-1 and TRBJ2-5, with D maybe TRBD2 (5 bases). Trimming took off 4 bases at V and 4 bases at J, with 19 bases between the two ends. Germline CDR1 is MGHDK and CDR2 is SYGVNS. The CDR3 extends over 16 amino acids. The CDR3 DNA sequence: TGTGCCAGCAGTGCTAAGGTCGGTACGGGGTCAGAGACCCAGTACTTC. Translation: CASSAKVGTGSETQYF.

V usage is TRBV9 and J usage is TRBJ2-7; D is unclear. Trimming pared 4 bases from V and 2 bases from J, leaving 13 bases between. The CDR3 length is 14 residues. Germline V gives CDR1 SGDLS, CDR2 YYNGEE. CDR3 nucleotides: TGTGCCAGCAGCCCAGAGGACGGTACCTACGAGCAGTACTTC. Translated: CASSPEDGTYEQYF. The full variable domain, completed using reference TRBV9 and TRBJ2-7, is DSGVTQTPKHLITATGQRVTLRCSPRSGDLSVYWYQQSLDQGLQFLIQYYNGEERAKGNILERFSAQQFPDLHSELNLSSLELGDSALYFCASSPEDGTYEQYFGPGTRLTVT.

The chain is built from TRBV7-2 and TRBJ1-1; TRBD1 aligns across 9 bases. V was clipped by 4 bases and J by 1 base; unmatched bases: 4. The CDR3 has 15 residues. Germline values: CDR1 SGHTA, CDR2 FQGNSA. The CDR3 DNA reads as TGTGCCAGCAGCTCCGGGACAGGGACGAACACTGAAGCTTTCTTT. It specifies CASSSGTGTNTEAFF.

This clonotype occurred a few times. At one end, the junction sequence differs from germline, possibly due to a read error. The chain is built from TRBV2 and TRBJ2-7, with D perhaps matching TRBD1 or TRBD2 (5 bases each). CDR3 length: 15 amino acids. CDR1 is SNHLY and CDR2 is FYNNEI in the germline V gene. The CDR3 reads CAISDGTGSSYEQYF. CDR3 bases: TGTGCCATCAGTGACGGGACGGGGAGCTCCTACGAGCAGTACTTC.

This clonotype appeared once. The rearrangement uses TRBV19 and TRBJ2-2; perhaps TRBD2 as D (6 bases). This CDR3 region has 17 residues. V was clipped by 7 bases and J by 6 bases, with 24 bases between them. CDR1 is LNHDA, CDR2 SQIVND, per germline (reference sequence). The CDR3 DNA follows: TGTGCCAGTATCCCAACCTCGGTGGAGGGAGCGGCCGGGGAGCTGTTTTTT. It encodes CASIPTSVEGAAGELFF.

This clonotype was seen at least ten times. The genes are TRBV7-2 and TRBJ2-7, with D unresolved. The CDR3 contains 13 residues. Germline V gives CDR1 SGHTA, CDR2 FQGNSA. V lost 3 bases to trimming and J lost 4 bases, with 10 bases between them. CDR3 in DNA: TGTGCCAGCAGCTTGAGCGCCAAGTACGAGCAGTACTTC. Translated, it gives CASSLSAKYEQYF.

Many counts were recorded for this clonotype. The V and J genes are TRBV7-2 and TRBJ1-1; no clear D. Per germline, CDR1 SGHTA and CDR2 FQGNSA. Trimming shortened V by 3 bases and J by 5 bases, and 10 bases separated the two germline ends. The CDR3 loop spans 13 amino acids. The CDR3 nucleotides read TGTGCCAGCAGCTTCGTGGGCCAAACTGAAGCTTTCTTT. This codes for CASSFVGQTEAFF.

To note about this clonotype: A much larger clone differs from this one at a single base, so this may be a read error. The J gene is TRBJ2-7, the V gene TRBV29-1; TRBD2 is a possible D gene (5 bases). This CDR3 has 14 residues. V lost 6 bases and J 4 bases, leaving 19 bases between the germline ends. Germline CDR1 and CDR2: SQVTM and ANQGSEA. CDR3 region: CSVQSTGGWYEQYF. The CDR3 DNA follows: TGCAGCGTACAATCCACTGGCGGGTGGTACGAGCAGTACTTC.

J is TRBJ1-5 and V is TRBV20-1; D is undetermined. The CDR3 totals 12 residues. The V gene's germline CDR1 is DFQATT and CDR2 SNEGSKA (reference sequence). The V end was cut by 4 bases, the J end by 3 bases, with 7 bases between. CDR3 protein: CSAKPNNQPQHF. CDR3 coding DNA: TGCAGTGCTAAACCGAACAATCAGCCCCAGCATTTT.

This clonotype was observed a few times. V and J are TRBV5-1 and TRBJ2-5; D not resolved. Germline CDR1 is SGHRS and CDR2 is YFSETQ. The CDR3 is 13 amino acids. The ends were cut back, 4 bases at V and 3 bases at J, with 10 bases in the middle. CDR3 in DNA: TGCGCCAGCAGCGTACCAGAAGAAGAGACCCAGTACTTC. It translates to CASSVPEEETQYF.

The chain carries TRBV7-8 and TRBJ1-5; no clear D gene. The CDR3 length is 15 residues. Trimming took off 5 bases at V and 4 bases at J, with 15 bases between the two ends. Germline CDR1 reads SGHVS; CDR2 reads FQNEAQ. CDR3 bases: TGTGCCAGCAGCCCCACGAGAGGAAAAAATCAGCCCCAGCATTTT. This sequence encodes CASSPTRGKNQPQHF.

The CDR3 protein is CASSQMGGSSYEQYF. The DNA for the CDR3 is TGTGCCAGCAGCCAAATGGGAGGGAGCTCCTACGAGCAGTACTTC. The chain links TRBV7-9 to TRBJ2-7; TRBD2 aligns across 7 bases. Germline CDR1 reads SEHNR; CDR2 reads FQNEAQ (reference sequence). This CDR3 comprises 15 residues. V gave up 5 bases and J gave up 0 bases; unmatched junction bases: 7. Full variable domain (missing parts from reference TRBV7-9 and TRBJ2-7): DTGVSQNPRHKITKRGQNVTFRCDPISEHNRLYWYRQTLGQGPEFLTYFQNEAQLEKSRLLSDRFSAERPKGSFSTLEIQRTEQGDSAMYLCASSQMGGSSYEQYFGPGTRLTVT.

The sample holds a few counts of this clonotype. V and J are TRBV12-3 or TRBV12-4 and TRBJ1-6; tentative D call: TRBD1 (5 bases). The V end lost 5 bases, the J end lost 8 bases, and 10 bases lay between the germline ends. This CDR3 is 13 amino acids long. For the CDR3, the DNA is TGTGCCAGCAGTCCCAGGGAAGATTCACCCCTCCACTTT. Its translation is CASSPREDSPLHF.

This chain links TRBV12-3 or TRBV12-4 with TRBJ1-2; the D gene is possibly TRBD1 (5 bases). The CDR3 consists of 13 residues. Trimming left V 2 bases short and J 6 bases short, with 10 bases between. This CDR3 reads CASSLQQGDGYTF. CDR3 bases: TGTGCCAGCAGTTTACAGCAGGGAGATGGCTACACCTTC.

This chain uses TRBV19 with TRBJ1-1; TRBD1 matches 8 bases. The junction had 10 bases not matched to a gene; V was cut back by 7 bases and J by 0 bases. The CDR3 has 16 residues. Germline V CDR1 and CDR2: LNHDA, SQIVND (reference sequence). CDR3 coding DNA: TGTGCCAGTACCCCCGGACAGGGACTCATGAACACTGAAGCTTTCTTT. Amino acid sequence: CASTPGQGLMNTEAFF.

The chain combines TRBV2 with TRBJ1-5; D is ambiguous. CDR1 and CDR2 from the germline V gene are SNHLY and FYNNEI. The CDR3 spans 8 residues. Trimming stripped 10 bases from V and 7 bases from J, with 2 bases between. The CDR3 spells CATQPQHF. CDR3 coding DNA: TGTGCCACCCAGCCCCAGCATTTT.

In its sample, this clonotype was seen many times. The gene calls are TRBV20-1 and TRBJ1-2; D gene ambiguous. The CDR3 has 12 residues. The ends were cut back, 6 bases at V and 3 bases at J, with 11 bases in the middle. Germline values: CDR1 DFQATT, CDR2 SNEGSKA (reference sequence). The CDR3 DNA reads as TGCAGTGCCCTAGTGAGTTACTATGGCTACACCTTC. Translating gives CSALVSYYGYTF.

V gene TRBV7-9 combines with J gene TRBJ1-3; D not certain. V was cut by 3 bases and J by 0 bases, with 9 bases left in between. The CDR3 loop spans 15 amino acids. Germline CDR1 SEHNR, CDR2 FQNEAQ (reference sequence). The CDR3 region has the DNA TGTGCCAGCAGCTTTCTCTGGAGCTCTGGAAACACCATATATTTT. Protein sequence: CASSFLWSSGNTIYF.

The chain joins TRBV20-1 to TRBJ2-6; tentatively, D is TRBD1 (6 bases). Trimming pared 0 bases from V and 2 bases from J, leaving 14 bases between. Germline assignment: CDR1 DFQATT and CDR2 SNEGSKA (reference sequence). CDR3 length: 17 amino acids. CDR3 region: CSARDRVRGTGANVLTF. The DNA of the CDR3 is TGCAGTGCTAGAGATCGGGTTAGGGGGACTGGGGCCAACGTCCTGACTTTC.